A selection of T cell receptor beta chains follows, all from one sample in a study of T-cell reconstitution after alpha-beta-depleted transplantation in children. TCRdb ran MiXCR on the PCR reads and lists one entry per CDR3 protein. Of about 540,000 distinct CDR3 sequences listed, 18% are singletons. Sample: PBMCs from the stem cell graft donor, taken from the stem cell graft. These receptors were obtained from a human donor who donated a stem cell graft to a child with acute lymphoblastic leukemia. The CDR3 runs from the conserved cysteine through the conserved F or W. D genes are given only for firm matches. The size entry is marked missing in some rows and otherwise reads once, few, many or a size class.

15,NA,TRBV12-3/TRBV12-4,many,TRBJ2-1,CASSFGQIKGNEQFF,TGTGCCAGCAGTTTTGGGCAAATAAAGGGCAATGAGCAGTTCTTC
17,TRBD2,TRBV4-1,NA,TRBJ2-7,CASSQSGLADYSYEQYF,TGCGCCAGCAGCCAATCGGGACTAGCGGACTACTCCTACGAGCAGTACTTC
16,NA,TRBV5-1,few,TRBJ2-1,CASSPSPGIITHEQFF,TGCGCCAGCAGCCCGAGTCCAGGGATTATAACGCACGAGCAGTTCTTC
15,NA,TRBV15,few,TRBJ2-6,CATSTAGSGANVLTF,TGTGCCACCAGCACTGCAGGGTCTGGGGCCAACGTCCTGACTTTC
14,NA,TRBV6-2/TRBV6-3,few,TRBJ2-7,CASSYPGAGYEQYF,TGTGCCAGCAGTTACCCAGGGGCTGGCTACGAGCAGTACTTC
16,TRBD2,TRBV28,few,TRBJ2-5,CASSSLGTSGQETQYF,TGTGCCAGCAGCTCCCTTGGGACTAGCGGGCAAGAGACCCAGTACTTC
12,TRBD2,TRBV5-5,NA,TRBJ2-1,CNSGGPYNEQFF,TGTAATAGCGGGGGGCCCTACAATGAGCAGTTCTTC
16,NA,TRBV4-1,NA,TRBJ2-7,CASSQPQRGGGYEQYF,TGCGCCAGCAGCCAACCCCAACGCGGGGGCGGGTACGAGCAGTACTTC
13,NA,TRBV4-2,NA,TRBJ2-5,CASSQTRGETQYF,TGTGCCAGCAGCCAAACACGCGGGGAGACCCAGTACTTC
18,NA,TRBV27,NA,TRBJ2-2,CASSSPQSPRVNTGELFF,TGTGCCAGCAGTTCACCGCAATCCCCCAGGGTGAACACCGGGGAGCTGTTTTTT
15,TRBD2,TRBV4-1,few,TRBJ2-7,CASSQEGGSYYEQYF,TGCGCCAGCAGCCAAGAAGGCGGGAGCTACTACGAGCAGTACTTC
14,TRBD1,TRBV6-1,few,TRBJ2-7,CASTVGQGADEQYF,TGTGCCAGCACCGTGGGACAGGGGGCGGACGAGCAGTACTTC
16,NA,TRBV5-1,few,TRBJ2-2,CASSFHSGSGTGELFF,TGCGCCAGCAGCTTCCACTCCGGGTCGGGCACCGGGGAGCTGTTTTTT
13,NA,TRBV11-2,NA,TRBJ1-1,CASRDLRNTEAFF,TGTGCCAGCAGGGATCTGAGGAACACTGAAGCTTTCTTT
15,NA,TRBV10-3,NA,TRBJ2-1,CAISESGLVVDEQFF,TGTGCCATCAGTGAGTCAGGGCTAGTGGTCGATGAGCAGTTCTTC
13,NA,TRBV11-2,NA,TRBJ2-2,CASSLDYAGELFF,TGTGCCAGCAGCCTCGACTACGCCGGGGAGCTGTTTTTT
14,NA,TRBV5-1,NA,TRBJ2-7,CASSWTTGTTEQYF,TGCGCCAGCAGCTGGACCACCGGGACAACCGAGCAGTACTTC
13,TRBD2,TRBV20-1,few,TRBJ2-1,CSAGRDYLNEQFF,TGCAGTGCTGGCCGGGACTACCTCAATGAGCAGTTCTTC
16,NA,TRBV6-5,NA,TRBJ2-7,CASSSRDTFSRNEQYF,TGTGCCAGCAGTTCCCGGGACACATTTTCTCGGAACGAGCAGTACTTC
16,TRBD1,TRBV9,NA,TRBJ2-7,CASSVDDRASSYEQYF,TGTGCCAGCAGCGTAGATGACAGGGCGAGTTCCTACGAGCAGTACTTC
12,NA,TRBV7-9,few,TRBJ1-1,CASSEQGNEAFF,TGTGCCAGCAGCGAACAGGGTAATGAAGCTTTCTTT
15,TRBD2,TRBV7-2,few,TRBJ2-7,CASSLGGGSPYEQYF,TGTGCCAGCAGCTTAGGAGGCGGGAGCCCCTACGAGCAGTACTTC
13,NA,TRBV20-1,NA,TRBJ1-2,CSAYSPANYGYTF,TGCAGTGCATACAGTCCAGCTAACTATGGCTACACCTTC
15,NA,TRBV5-1,NA,TRBJ2-1,CASRTTLSSYNEQFF,TGCGCCAGCAGAACCACCCTAAGCTCCTACAATGAGCAGTTCTTC
15,NA,TRBV9,NA,TRBJ2-1,CASSVGDQPLNEQFF,TGTGCCAGCAGCGTAGGGGACCAGCCCCTAAATGAGCAGTTCTTC
12,NA,TRBV12-3/TRBV12-4,many,TRBJ1-2,CASSFSSYGYTF,TGTGCCAGCAGTTTCTCCAGCTATGGCTACACCTTC
15,TRBD1,TRBV11-2,NA,TRBJ2-7,CASSTRDRLSYEQYF,TGTGCCAGCAGCACCCGGGACAGGCTCTCCTACGAGCAGTACTTC
16,NA,TRBV7-9,few,TRBJ2-7,CASSLDFGGLTYEQYF,TGTGCCAGCAGCTTAGATTTCGGGGGGCTGACCTACGAGCAGTACTTC
12,NA,TRBV29-1,few,TRBJ2-1,CSVYMSYNEQFF,TGCAGCGTTTATATGTCCTACAATGAGCAGTTCTTC
14,TRBD2,TRBV20-1,few,TRBJ2-7,CSARDQREHYEQYF,TGCAGTGCTAGAGACCAGCGGGAGCACTACGAGCAGTACTTC
14,NA,TRBV6-5,few,TRBJ2-5,CASSYGGGGETQYF,TGTGCCAGCAGTTACGGCGGAGGGGGAGAGACCCAGTACTTC
15,NA,TRBV2,few,TRBJ1-5,CASSDAGNSNQPQHF,TGTGCCAGCAGTGATGCTGGGAATAGCAATCAGCCCCAGCATTTT
13,NA,TRBV28,few,TRBJ2-7,CASSSHLQYEQYF,TGTGCCAGCAGCTCTCATTTACAGTACGAGCAGTACTTC
16,NA,TRBV4-1,few,TRBJ2-4,CASSQEGRQTKNIQYF,TGCGCCAGCAGCCAAGAAGGGCGTCAGACCAAAAACATTCAGTACTTC
12,NA,TRBV12-3/TRBV12-4,few,TRBJ2-7,CASSFSRGEQYF,TGTGCCAGCAGTTTCAGCCGGGGAGAGCAGTACTTC